This T cell receptor beta chain emerged from a study of identical twins. The sample holds many counts of this clonotype. TCRdb re-derived calls from the 5' RACE reads in MiXCR, one entry per CDR3 protein. Here the sample spans under 250,000 distinct CDR3 sequences, 7.5% being singletons. V was shortened by 1 base and J by 6 bases, with 7 bases between the two germline ends. The CDR3 contains 13 residues. CDR1 is SGHVS, CDR2 FNYEAQ, per germline. The sample also formed part of further work on yellow fever vaccine responses in identical twins.

Sequencing was carried out using CD8+ T cells sorted from blood. The rearrangement joins TRBV7-6 to TRBJ2-1, with D tentatively TRBD2 (5 bases). The TCR was taken from a woman aged 18-29 years in good health. CDR3 in amino acids: CASSLGAVNEQFF. CDR3 coding DNA: TGTGCCAGCAGCTTAGGAGCGGTCAATGAGCAGTTCTTC.